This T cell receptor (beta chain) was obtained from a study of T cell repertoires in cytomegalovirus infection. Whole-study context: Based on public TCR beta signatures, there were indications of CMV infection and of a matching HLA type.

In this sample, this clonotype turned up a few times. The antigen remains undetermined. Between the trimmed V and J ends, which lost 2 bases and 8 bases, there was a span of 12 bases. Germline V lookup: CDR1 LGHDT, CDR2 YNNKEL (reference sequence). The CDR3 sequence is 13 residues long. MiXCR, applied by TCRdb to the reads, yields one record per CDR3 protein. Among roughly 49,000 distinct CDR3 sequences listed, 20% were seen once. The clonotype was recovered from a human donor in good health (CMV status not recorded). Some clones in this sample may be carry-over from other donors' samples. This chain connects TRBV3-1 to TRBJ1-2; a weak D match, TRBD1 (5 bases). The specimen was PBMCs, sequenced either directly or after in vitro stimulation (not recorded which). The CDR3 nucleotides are TGTGCCAGCAGCCAACCAGGGTTGGAGGGCTACACCTTC. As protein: CASSQPGLEGYTF.